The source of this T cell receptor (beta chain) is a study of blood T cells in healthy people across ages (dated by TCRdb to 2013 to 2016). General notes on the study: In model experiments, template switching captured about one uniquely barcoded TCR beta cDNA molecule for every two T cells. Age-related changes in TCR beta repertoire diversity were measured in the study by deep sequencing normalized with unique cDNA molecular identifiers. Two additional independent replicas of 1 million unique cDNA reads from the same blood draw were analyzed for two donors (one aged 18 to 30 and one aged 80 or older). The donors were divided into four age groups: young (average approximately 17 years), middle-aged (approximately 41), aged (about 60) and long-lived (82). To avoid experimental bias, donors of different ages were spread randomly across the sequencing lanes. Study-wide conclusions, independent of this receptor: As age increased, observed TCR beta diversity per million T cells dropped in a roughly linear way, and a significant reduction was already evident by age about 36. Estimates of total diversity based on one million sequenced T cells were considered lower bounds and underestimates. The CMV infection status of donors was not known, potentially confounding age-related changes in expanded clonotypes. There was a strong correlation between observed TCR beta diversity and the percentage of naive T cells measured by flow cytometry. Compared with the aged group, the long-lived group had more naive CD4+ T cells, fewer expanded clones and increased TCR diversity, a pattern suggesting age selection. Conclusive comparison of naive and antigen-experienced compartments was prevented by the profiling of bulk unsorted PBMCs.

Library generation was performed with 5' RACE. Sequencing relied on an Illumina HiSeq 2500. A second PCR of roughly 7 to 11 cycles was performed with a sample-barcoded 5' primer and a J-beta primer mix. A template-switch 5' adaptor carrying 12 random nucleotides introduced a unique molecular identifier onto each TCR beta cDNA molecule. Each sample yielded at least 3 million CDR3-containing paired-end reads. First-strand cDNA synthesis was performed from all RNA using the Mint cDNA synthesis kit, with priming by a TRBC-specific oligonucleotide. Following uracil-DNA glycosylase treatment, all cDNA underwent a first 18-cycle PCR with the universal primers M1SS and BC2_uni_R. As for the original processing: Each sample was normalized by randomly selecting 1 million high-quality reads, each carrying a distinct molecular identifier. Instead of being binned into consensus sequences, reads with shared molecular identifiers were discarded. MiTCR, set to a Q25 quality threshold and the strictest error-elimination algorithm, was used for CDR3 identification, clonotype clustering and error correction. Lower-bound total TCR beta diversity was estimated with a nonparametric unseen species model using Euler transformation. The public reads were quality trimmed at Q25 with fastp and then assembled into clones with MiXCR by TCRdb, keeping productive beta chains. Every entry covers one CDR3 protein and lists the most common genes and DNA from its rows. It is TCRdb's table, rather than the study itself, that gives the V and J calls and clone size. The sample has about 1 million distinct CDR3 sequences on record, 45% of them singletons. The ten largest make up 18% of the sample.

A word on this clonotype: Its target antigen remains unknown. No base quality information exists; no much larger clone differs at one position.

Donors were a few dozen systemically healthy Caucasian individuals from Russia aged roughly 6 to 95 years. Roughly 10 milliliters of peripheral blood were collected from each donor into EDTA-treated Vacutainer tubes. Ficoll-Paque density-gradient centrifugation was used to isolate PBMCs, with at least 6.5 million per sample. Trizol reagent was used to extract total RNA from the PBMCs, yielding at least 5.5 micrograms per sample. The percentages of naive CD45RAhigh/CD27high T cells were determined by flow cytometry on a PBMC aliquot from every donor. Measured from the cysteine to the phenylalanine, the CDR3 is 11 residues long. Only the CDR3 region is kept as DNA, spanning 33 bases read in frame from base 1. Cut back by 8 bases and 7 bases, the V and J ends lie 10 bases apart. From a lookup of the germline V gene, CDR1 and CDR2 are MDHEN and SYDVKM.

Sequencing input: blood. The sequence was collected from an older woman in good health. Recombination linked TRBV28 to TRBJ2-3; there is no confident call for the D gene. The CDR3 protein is CASHEGNTQYF. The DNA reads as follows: TGTGCCAGCCATGAAGGGAATACGCAGTATTTT.